Below, 25 T cell receptor beta chains from the same sample are listed, as sequenced in a study of blood T cell repertoires in COVID-19. Assay used: immunoSEQ multiplex PCR; TCRdb lists only in-frame clones, some missing. The table shows roughly 220,000 clones, with about 79% occurring only once. Sequenced input: PBMCs or T cells enriched from blood (not recorded which). These receptors were collected from a woman aged 40 to 49 with acute COVID-19.

The chain joins TRBV13 to TRBJ1-5; no definite D call. In germline, CDR1 is PRHDT, CDR2 FYEKMQ (reference sequence). The CDR3 sequence is 12 residues long. V lost 5 bases to trimming and J lost 6 bases, with 8 bases between them. The CDR3 spells CASSPRGQPQHF. In DNA, the CDR3 is TGTGCCAGCAGCCCGCGCGGTCAGCCCCAGCATTTT.

This clone has just one count. The chain combines TRBV2 with TRBJ1-1, with TRBD1 as a possible D gene (5 bases). CDR1 SNHLY and CDR2 FYNNEI come from the germline V gene. Trimming cost V 11 bases and J 6 bases, with 16 bases left between them. The CDR3 covers 12 residues. The CDR3 DNA sequence: TGTGCCGGAGAGGGGAGGTCGGCTGAAGCTTTCTTT. Translated: CAGEGRSAEAFF.

The rearrangement joins TRBV10-2 to TRBJ1-4, with D tentatively TRBD1 (5 bases). The CDR3 has 15 amino acids. Germline-derived CDR1 and CDR2 are WSHSY and SAAADI. The V end lost 8 bases, the J end lost 5 bases, and 18 bases lay between the germline ends. The CDR3 spells CASPPSRAVNEKLFF. CDR3 nucleotide sequence: TGCGCCAGCCCCCCCTCCAGGGCTGTAAATGAAAAACTGTTTTTT.

The chain links TRBV12-3 or TRBV12-4 to TRBJ1-3; D ambiguous. V lost 6 bases and J 0 bases, leaving 6 bases between the germline ends. The CDR3 is 13 amino acids. The CDR3 loop reads CASRPVSGNTIYF. In nucleotides, the CDR3 is TGTGCCAGCAGACCAGTCTCTGGAAACACCATATATTTT.

Concerning this clone: One junction end does not reproduce the germline sequence, and a read error may be involved. The chain joins TRBV28 to TRBJ1-4; 7 bases line up with TRBD1. Per germline, CDR1 MDHEN and CDR2 SYDVKM. There are 15 residues in the CDR3. CDR3 in DNA: TGTGCCAGCAGTCCACCGACAGGGAGTGATGAAAAACTGATTTTT. This sequence encodes CASSPPTGSDEKLIF.

The V and J genes are TRBV27 and TRBJ1-2; D perhaps matches TRBD1 (6 bases). Germline V CDR1 and CDR2: MNHEY, SMNVEV (reference sequence). Between the trimmed V and J ends, which lost 2 bases and 4 bases, there was a span of 14 bases. The CDR3 contains 15 residues. CDR3: CASSLRAWDTYGYTF. In DNA form, the CDR3 reads TGTGCCAGCAGTTTAAGGGCCTGGGACACCTATGGCTACACCTTC.

The chain employs TRBV5-6 and TRBJ1-2; D uncertain. Per the germline V gene, CDR1 is SGHDT and CDR2 is YYEEEE. The CDR3 spans 15 residues. With 4 bases removed from V and 4 bases from J, the gap between germline ends came to 17 bases. The CDR3 loop is CASSLTGYATYGYTF. The CDR3 DNA follows: TGTGCCAGCAGCCTAACGGGGTATGCCACCTATGGCTACACCTTC. Complete variable domain (other parts from reference TRBV5-6 and TRBJ1-2): DAGVTQSPTHLIKTRGQQVTLRCSPKSGHDTVSWYQQALGQGPQFIFQYYEEEERQRGNFPDRFSGHQFPNYSSELNVNALLLGDSALYLCASSLTGYATYGYTFGSGTRLTVV.

The chain joins TRBV4-3 to TRBJ1-3, with TRBD1 as a possible D gene (5 bases). Trimming removed 0 bases from V and 4 bases from J, with 10 bases in between. The CDR3 is 15 residues long. CDR1 and CDR2 (germline): LGHNA, YSLEER. The CDR3 protein is CASSQEPAGGNTIYF. The CDR3 nucleotides read TGCGCCAGCAGCCAAGAACCGGCAGGGGGAAACACCATATATTTT.

This clone turned up a few times. The J gene is TRBJ2-3, the V gene TRBV6-6; TRBD1 aligns across 7 bases. The germline V gene encodes CDR1 MNHNY and CDR2 SVGAGI (reference sequence). V was clipped by 6 bases and J by 2 bases; unmatched bases: 5. The CDR3 sequence is 14 residues long. The DNA for the CDR3 is TGTGCCAGCAGCTGGGACAGTTCCACAGATACGCAGTATTTT. Translating gives CASSWDSSTDTQYF.

The genes are TRBV27 and TRBJ2-2; D perhaps matches TRBD2 (6 bases). The CDR3 length is 14 residues. Germline V lookup: CDR1 MNHEY, CDR2 SMNVEV (reference sequence). V was trimmed by 3 bases and J by 9 bases, leaving 14 bases between them. CDR3 bases: TGTGCCAGCAGTTTGGGACTGGGCGGCCGGGAGCTGTTTTTT. It is translated as CASSLGLGGRELFF.

The chain carries TRBV4-1 and TRBJ2-3; D gene unclear. The CDR3 loop spans 14 amino acids. Trimming removed 2 bases from V and 9 bases from J, with 15 bases in between. Looked up from germline, CDR1 is MGHRA and CDR2 is YSYEKL. CDR3 region: CASSQQRIEATQYF. The CDR3 DNA follows: TGCGCCAGCAGCCAACAACGGATAGAGGCCACGCAGTATTTT.

V gene TRBV4-1 combines with J gene TRBJ1-4; D is undetermined. CDR1 is MGHRA and CDR2 is YSYEKL in the germline V gene. Trimming removed 4 bases at V and 4 bases at J, with 13 bases between. The length of the CDR3 is 15 residues. In nucleotides, the CDR3 is TGCGCCAGCAGCCCATTGCTAGGTAGTAATGAAAAACTGTTTTTT. Amino acid sequence: CASSPLLGSNEKLFF.

The chain has TRBV9 and TRBJ2-1, with 14 bases lining up with TRBD2. The CDR3 spans 16 residues. Germline V gene data show CDR1 as SGDLS and CDR2 as YYNGEE. The junction had 5 bases not matched to a gene; V was cut back by 3 bases and J by 6 bases. The CDR3 region has the DNA TGTGCCAGCAGCGAAAAGGGACTAGCGGGGGCCAATGAGCAGTTCTTC. Protein: CASSEKGLAGANEQFF.

J is TRBJ2-7 and V is TRBV28; 11 nucleotides agree with TRBD1. The germline V gene encodes CDR1 MDHEN and CDR2 SYDVKM. With 7 bases clipped from V and 2 bases from J, the junction kept 4 bases outside the gene matches. This CDR3 region has 14 residues. The CDR3 protein is CASTPGQGAYEQYF. In DNA form, the CDR3 reads TGTGCCAGCACGCCGGGACAGGGGGCCTACGAGCAGTACTTC.

This clone has only a few counts. The rearrangement links TRBV10-3 to TRBJ1-2; a possible D gene is TRBD1 (5 bases). This CDR3 region has 12 residues. The V gene lost 10 bases and the J gene lost 3 bases, with 12 bases spanning the gap. Per the germline V gene, CDR1 is ENHRY and CDR2 is SYGVKD. Here the CDR3 reads CATGWRDYGYTF. The CDR3 region has the DNA TGTGCCACAGGGTGGAGGGACTATGGCTACACCTTC.

The chain recombines TRBV11-3 with TRBJ2-1; D perhaps matches TRBD1 (6 bases). Trimming took off 0 bases at V and 6 bases at J, with 12 bases between the two ends. Germline values: CDR1 SGHNT, CDR2 YENEEA. This CDR3 region has 15 residues. CDR3 coding DNA: TGTGCCAGCAGCTTAGAAGGGACAAGGGGCAATGAGCAGTTCTTC. Translation: CASSLEGTRGNEQFF.

This chain's CDR3 is CASSLAGGIGELFF. The CDR3 DNA sequence: TGTGCCAGCAGCTTAGCGGGGGGGATCGGGGAGCTGTTTTTT. The J gene is TRBJ2-2, the V gene TRBV7-2; 7 nucleotides line up with TRBD2. From germline, CDR1 is SGHTA and CDR2 FQGNSA. This CDR3 contains 14 residues. The V gene end was trimmed by 0 bases and the J gene end by 7 bases; junction bases not matched to a gene: 2.

The rearrangement links TRBV3-1 (or the pseudogene TRBV3-2) to TRBJ1-3; the D gene is possibly TRBD1 (6 bases). CDR3 length: 16 residues. V was pared by 4 bases and J by 3 bases, with 16 bases between. The V gene's germline CDR1 is LGHDT and CDR2 YNNKEL (reference sequence). CDR3: CASSLGPGEGGNTIYF. In nucleotides, the CDR3 is TGTGCCAGCAGCCTTGGTCCAGGGGAGGGTGGAAACACCATATATTTT.

This sequence joins TRBV30 and TRBJ2-3, with D perhaps matching TRBD1 (6 bases). From germline, CDR1 is GTSNPN and CDR2 SVGIG (reference sequence). V was cut by 0 bases and J by 5 bases, with 9 bases left in between. There are 13 residues in the CDR3. CDR3 in DNA: TGTGCCTGGAGTGTACGAGGGGGAGATACGCAGTATTTT. It is translated as CAWSVRGGDTQYF.

This clone was counted a few times. The chain employs TRBV7-9 and TRBJ1-2, with TRBD1 as a possible D gene (5 bases). The CDR3 runs 14 residues. The germline V gene encodes CDR1 SEHNR and CDR2 FQNEAQ (reference sequence). Trimming left V 3 bases short and J 8 bases short, with 16 bases between. The CDR3 is CASSLTTGAGGYTF. CDR3 in DNA: TGTGCCAGCAGCTTGACAACAGGAGCGGGGGGCTACACCTTC.

V is TRBV5-4 and J is TRBJ2-2, with 9 bases that match TRBD2. Germline V gene lookup returns CDR1 SGHNT and CDR2 YYREEE (reference sequence). This CDR3 region has 15 residues. J was trimmed by 5 bases and V by 4 bases; bases with no gene match: 6. CDR3 coding DNA: TGTGCCAGCAGCCCCGTTAGCGGGAGTACCGGGGAGCTGTTTTTT. Its translation is CASSPVSGSTGELFF.

This clone is a singleton in its sample. The chain is built from TRBV4-2 and TRBJ2-3; D is possibly TRBD1 (5 bases). Germline CDR1 and CDR2: LGHNA and YNFKEQ. Trimming removed 2 bases from V and 0 bases from J, with 9 bases in between. CDR3 length equals 15 residues. CDR3 DNA sequence: TGTGCCAGCAGCCAAAGGGGTTCTAGCACAGATACGCAGTATTTT. This codes for CASSQRGSSTDTQYF.

The rearrangement joins TRBV5-6 to TRBJ1-2; no firm D call. Germline V CDR1 and CDR2: SGHDT, YYEEEE. The CDR3 extends over 13 amino acids. V lost 4 bases and J 4 bases, leaving 11 bases between the germline ends. The CDR3, as DNA: TGTGCCAGCAGCCCCTGGGCCACCTATGGCTACACCTTC. Protein: CASSPWATYGYTF.

Here the CDR3 DNA reads TGCGCCAGCAGCCAAGAGGGTTGGGCGGGGGACTATGGCTACACCTTC. Translating gives CASSQEGWAGDYGYTF. The gene calls are TRBV4-3 and TRBJ1-2, with D perhaps matching TRBD1 (5 bases). Trimming left V 0 bases short and J 3 bases short, with 14 bases between. Germline V CDR1 and CDR2: LGHNA, YSLEER. The CDR3 is made up of 16 amino acids.

This clone was seen a few times. The chain is built from TRBV19 and TRBJ2-3; TRBD2 agrees at 8 bases. V trimming: 4 bases; J trimming: 6 bases; junction bases outside the gene matches: 6. The CDR3 runs 14 residues. In germline, CDR1 is LNHDA, CDR2 SQIVND (reference sequence). The CDR3 DNA reads as TGTGCCAGTAGTAAGGTAGCGGGGTTGGATACGCAGTATTTT. Its protein product is CASSKVAGLDTQYF.